The source of this T cell receptor beta chain is a study of T cells in Graves' hyperthyroidism and ophthalmopathy. This clonotype was counted many times. Diagnostic assessment was based on clinical symptoms, serum thyroxine and TRAb, thyroid ultrasound and orbital computed tomography. Amplification yielded TCR beta CDR3 regions, with RNA transcripts as the source. Initially, a first-round RT-PCR of the TCR CDR3 employed the HTBI primer set. One entry per CDR3 protein, called by TCRdb with MiXCR from the multiplex PCR reads. This table has 300,000 or so distinct CDR3 sequences, around a sixth appearing once. Germline CDR1 and CDR2: MDHEN and SYDVKM. V was clipped by 6 bases and J by 1 base, with 13 bases between them. The CDR3 runs 14 residues.

The TCR was taken from a young man with Graves' hyperthyroidism. Input material: blood. This sequence joins TRBV28 and TRBJ2-7; D call uncertain. This CDR3 is CASRFKDGSYEQYF. CDR3 nucleotide sequence: TGTGCCAGCAGGTTCAAGGACGGATCCTACGAGCAGTACTTC.